This entry features one T cell receptor beta chain sequence. The data derive from a study of shared clonotypes between healthy human individuals. Data came from immunoSEQ multiplex PCR; TCRdb stores just in-frame clones and leaves some out. Of 2 million to 2.5 million clones in the sample, around 93% are singletons; the top ten hold about 1.5%. The naive CD8 subset, CD45RO-negative cells positively selected for CCR7, excluded terminally differentiated effector memory CD45RA+ cells. The CDR3 contains 12 residues. Germline V gene sequence: CDR1 SGHAT, CDR2 FQNNGV. Trimming removed 5 bases from V and 6 bases from J, with 9 bases in between.

Specimen: naive CD8+ T cells from PBMCs. The receptor was isolated from a man aged 18 to 30 in good health. Some clones in this sample may be carry-over from other donors' samples. V usage is TRBV11-2 and J usage is TRBJ2-3; no definite D call. The CDR3 loop is CASSRQADTQYF. The CDR3 nucleotides read TGTGCCAGCAGCCGCCAGGCTGATACGCAGTATTTT.